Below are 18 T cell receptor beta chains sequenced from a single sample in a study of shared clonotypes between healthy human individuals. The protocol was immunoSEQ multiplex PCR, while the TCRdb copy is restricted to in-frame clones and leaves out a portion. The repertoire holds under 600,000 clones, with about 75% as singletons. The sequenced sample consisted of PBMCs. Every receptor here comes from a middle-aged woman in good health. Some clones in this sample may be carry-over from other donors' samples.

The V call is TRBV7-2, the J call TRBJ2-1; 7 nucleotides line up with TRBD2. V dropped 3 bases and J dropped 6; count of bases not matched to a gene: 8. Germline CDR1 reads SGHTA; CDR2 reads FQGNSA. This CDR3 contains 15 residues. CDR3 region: CASSFQRLATNEQFF. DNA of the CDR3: TGTGCCAGCAGCTTCCAAAGACTAGCCACCAATGAGCAGTTCTTC.

The CDR3, as DNA: TGTGCCACCCGAACGGACCCATCAAGCGATACGCAGTATTTT. Its translation is CATRTDPSSDTQYF. The rearrangement joins TRBV6-4 to TRBJ2-3, with D uncertain. V shed 10 bases and J shed 6 bases, with 20 bases lying between them. The CDR3 has 14 residues. Germline CDR1 is MRHNA and CDR2 is SNTAGT.

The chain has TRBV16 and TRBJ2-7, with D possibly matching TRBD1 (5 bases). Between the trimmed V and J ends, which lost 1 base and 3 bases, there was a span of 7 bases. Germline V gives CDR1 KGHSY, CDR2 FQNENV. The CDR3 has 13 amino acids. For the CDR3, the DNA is TGTGCCAGCAGCCAATATCAGGGCTACGAGCAGTACTTC. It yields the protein CASSQYQGYEQYF.

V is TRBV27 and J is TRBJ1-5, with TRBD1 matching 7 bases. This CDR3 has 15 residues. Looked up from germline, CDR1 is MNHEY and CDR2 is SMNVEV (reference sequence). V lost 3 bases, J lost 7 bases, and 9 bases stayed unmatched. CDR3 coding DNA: TGTGCCAGCAGTTTGGTTTACTTAGGGGGCCAGCCCCAGCATTTT. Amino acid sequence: CASSLVYLGGQPQHF.

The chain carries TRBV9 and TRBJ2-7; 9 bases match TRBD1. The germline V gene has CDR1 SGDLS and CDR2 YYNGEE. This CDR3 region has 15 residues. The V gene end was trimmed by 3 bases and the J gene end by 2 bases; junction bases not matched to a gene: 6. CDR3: CASSGGQGHAYEQYF. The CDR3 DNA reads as TGTGCCAGCAGCGGGGGACAGGGCCACGCCTACGAGCAGTACTTC.

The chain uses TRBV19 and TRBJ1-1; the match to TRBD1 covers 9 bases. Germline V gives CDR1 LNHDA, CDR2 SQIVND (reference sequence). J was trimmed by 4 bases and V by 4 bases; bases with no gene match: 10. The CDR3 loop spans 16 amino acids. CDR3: CASSKRQGEGGTEAFF. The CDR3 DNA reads TGTGCCAGTAGTAAACGACAGGGGGAAGGGGGCACTGAAGCTTTCTTT.

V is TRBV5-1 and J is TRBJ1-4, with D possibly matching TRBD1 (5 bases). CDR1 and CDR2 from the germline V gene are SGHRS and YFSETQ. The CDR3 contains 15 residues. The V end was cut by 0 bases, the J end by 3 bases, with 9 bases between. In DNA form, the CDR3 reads TGCGCCAGCAGCTTGGAGAGCAGGGCTAATGAAAAACTGTTTTTT. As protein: CASSLESRANEKLFF.

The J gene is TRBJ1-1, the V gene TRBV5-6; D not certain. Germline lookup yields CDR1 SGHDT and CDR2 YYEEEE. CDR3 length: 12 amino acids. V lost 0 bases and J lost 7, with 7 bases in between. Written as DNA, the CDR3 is TGTGCCAGCAGCTTGGGCGCCAGTGAAGCTTTCTTT. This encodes CASSLGASEAFF.

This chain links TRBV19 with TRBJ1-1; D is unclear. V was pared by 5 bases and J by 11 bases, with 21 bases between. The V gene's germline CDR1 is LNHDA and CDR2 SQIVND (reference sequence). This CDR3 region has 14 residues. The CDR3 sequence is CASSDIVVDPRAFF. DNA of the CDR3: TGTGCCAGTAGTGATATTGTCGTGGATCCCAGGGCTTTCTTT.

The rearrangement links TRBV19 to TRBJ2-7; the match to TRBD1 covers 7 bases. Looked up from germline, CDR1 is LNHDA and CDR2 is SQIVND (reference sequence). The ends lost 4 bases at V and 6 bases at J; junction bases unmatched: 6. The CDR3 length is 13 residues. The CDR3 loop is CASSKTGNREQYF. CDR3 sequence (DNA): TGTGCCAGTAGTAAGACAGGGAATCGCGAGCAGTACTTC.

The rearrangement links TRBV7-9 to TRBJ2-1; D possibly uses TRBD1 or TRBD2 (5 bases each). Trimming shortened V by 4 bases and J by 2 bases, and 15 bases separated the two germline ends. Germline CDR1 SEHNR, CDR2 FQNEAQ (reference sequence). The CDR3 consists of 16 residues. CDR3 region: CASSSSRGGPYNEQFF. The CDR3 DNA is TGTGCCAGCAGCTCCTCTCGGGGCGGACCCTACAATGAGCAGTTCTTC.

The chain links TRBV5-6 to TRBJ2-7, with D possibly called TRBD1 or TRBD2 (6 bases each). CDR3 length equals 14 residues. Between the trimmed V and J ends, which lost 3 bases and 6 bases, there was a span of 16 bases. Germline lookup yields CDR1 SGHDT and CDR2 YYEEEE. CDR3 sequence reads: CASSSPLQGGEQYF. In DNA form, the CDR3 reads TGTGCCAGCAGCTCCCCATTACAGGGAGGCGAGCAGTACTTC.

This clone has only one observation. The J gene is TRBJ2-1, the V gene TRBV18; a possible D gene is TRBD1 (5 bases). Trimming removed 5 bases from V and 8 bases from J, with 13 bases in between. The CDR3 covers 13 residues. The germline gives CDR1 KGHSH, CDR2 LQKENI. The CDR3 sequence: CASSYLGPDEQFF. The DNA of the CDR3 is TGTGCCAGCTCATACTTGGGGCCGGATGAGCAGTTCTTC.

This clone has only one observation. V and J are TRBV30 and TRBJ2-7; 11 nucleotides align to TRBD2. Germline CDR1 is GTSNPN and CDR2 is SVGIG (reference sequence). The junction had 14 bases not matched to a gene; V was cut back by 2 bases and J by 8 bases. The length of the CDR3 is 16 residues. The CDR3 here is CAWSLLAGGPSDKQYF. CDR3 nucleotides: TGTGCCTGGAGTCTTTTAGCGGGAGGGCCCTCCGACAAGCAGTACTTC. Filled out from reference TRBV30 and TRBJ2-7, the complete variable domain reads SQTIHQWPATLVQPVGSPLSLECTVEGTSNPNLYWYRQAAGRGLQLLFYSVGIGQISSEVPQNLSASRPQDRQFILSSKKLLLSDSGFYLCAWSLLAGGPSDKQYFGPGTRLTVT.

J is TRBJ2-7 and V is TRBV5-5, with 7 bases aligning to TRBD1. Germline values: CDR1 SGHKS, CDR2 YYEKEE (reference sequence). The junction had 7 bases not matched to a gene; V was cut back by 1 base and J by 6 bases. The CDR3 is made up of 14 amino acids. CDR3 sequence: CASSLHQGVTEQYF. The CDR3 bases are TGTGCCAGCAGCTTGCACCAGGGGGTAACCGAGCAGTACTTC.

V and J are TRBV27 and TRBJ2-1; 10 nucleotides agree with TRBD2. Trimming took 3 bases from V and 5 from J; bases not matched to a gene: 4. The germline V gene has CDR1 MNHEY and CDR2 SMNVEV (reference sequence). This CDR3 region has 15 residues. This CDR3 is CASSFPSGRDNEQFF. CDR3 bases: TGTGCCAGCAGTTTCCCCAGCGGGAGGGACAATGAGCAGTTCTTC.

As DNA, the CDR3 is TGTGCCAGTAGTCCGACAGGGGGTGAGGGTGATACGCAGTATTTT. As protein: CASSPTGGEGDTQYF. This chain joins TRBV19 and TRBJ2-3, with 9 bases matching TRBD1. Germline V lookup: CDR1 LNHDA, CDR2 SQIVND (reference sequence). The CDR3 runs to 15 residues. V lost 5 bases to trimming and J lost 6 bases; unmatched junction nucleotides: 9.

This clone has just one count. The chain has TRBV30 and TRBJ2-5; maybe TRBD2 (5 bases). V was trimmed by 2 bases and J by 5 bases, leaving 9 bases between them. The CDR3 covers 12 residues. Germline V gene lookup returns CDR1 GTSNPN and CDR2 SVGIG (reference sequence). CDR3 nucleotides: TGTGCCTGGAGTCCCAGCGGTGAGACCCAGTACTTC. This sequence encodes CAWSPSGETQYF.